This T cell receptor (beta chain) comes out of a study of CD8 T cells in ankylosing spondylitis. The study, taken as a whole, reports: For ankylosing spondylitis blood, a TCR beta motif of about eight highly homologous variants appeared characteristic.

This clonotype showed up many times. Its target is unknown. TCRdb fed the 5' RACE reads into MiXCR, producing one record per CDR3 protein. Of about 220,000 distinct CDR3 sequences detected, just under 7.5% appear once; the ten largest clones hold approximately 15%. With 7 bases removed from V and 3 bases from J, the gap between germline ends came to 13 bases. The CDR3 has 14 amino acids. Germline V gene sequence: CDR1 LNHDA, CDR2 SQIVND (reference sequence). The TCR sequence derives from a male donor with ankylosing spondylitis. Sequenced sample: blood, either unsorted or a sorted T cell fraction (not recorded which). V and J are TRBV19 and TRBJ1-5; the D gene is possibly TRBD1 (6 bases). In DNA form, the CDR3 reads TGTGCCAGTAATTACCGGGACACCAATCAGCCCCAGCATTTT. It encodes CASNYRDTNQPQHF. The full variable domain, with the rest looked up from reference TRBV19 and TRBJ1-5, is DGGITQSPKYLFRKEGQNVTLSCEQNLNHDAMYWYRQDPGQGLRLIYYSQIVNDFQKGDIAEGYSVSREKKESFPLTVTSAQKNPTAFYLCASNYRDTNQPQHFGDGTRLSIL.